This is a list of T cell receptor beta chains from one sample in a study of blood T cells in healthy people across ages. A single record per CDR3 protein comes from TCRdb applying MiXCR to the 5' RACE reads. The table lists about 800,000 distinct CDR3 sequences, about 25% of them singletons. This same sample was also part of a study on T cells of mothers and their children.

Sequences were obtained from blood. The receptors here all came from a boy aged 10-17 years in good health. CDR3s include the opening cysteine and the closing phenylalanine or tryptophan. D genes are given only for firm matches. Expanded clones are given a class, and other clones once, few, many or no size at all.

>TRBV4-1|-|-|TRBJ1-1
TGCGCCAGCAGCCAATTAAGCTCGGTGTTGAACACTGAAGCTTTCTTT
CASSQLSSVLNTEAFF
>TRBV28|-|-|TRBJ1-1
TGTGCCAGCAGTTTAGCTGTCGGCTTGAACACTGAAGCTTTCTTT
CASSLAVGLNTEAFF
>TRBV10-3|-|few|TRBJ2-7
TGTGCCATCAGTGAGGCGATCGGATCGAGCGAGCAGTACTTC
CAISEAIGSSEQYF
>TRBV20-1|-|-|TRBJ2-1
TGCAGTGCTAGAGATAGGTCGAAGGGGGGCTATGAGCAGTTCTTC
CSARDRSKGGYEQFF
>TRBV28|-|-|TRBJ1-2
TGTGCCAGCAGTTTCTTAGAGCTAGACTATGGCTACACCTTC
CASSFLELDYGYTF
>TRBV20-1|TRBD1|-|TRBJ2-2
TGCAGTGCTAGCAGGACAGGGGGTAACACCGGGGAGCTGTTTTTT
CSASRTGGNTGELFF
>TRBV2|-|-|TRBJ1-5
TGTGCCAGCAGGGGTGTAGGGACCCAGCATTTT
CASRGVGTQHF
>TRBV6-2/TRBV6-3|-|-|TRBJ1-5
TGTGCCAGCAGTCGCCGTGGAGGTCAACCCAATCAGCCCCAGCATTTT
CASSRRGGQPNQPQHF
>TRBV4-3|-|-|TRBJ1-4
TGCGCCAGCAGCCCACGGGACGGTTGGGAAAAACTGTTTTTT
CASSPRDGWEKLFF
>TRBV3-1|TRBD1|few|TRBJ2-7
TGTGCCAGCAGCCACCGACAGGGCTCCTACGAGCAGTACTTC
CASSHRQGSYEQYF
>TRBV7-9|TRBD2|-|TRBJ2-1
TGTGCCAGCAGCCCCTTGGCGGGGGGTCTCCACAATGAGCAGTTCTTC
CASSPLAGGLHNEQFF
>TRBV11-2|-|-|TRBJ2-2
TGTGCCAGCAGCTTCGTCGGGGGGCGGGGGGAGCTGTTTTTT
CASSFVGGRGELFF
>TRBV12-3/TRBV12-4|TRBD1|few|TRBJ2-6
TGTGCCAGCAGTCCAGGGACCAGGGGGTTAGCTGGGGCCAACGTCCTGACTTTC
CASSPGTRGLAGANVLTF
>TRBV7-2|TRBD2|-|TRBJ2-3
TGTGCCAGCAGCTACCGACTAGCGGGGGCCTACACAGATACGCAGTATTTT
CASSYRLAGAYTDTQYF
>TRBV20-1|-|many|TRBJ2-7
TGCAGTGCTAGAGATGTACAGGATTTCTCCTACGAGCAGTACTTC
CSARDVQDFSYEQYF
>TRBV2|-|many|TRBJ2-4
TGTGCCAGCAGTGAGGTTGGTGGCAAAAACATTCAGTACTTC
CASSEVGGKNIQYF
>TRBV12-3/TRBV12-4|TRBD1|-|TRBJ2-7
TGTGCCAGCAGGAGCACAGGTTGGGCAGGGGGTAGCGAGCAGTACTTC
CASRSTGWAGGSEQYF
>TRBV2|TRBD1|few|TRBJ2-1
TGTGCCAGCAGTGGGGGACAGATTTACAATGAGCAGTTCTTC
CASSGGQIYNEQFF
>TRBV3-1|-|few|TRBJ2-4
TGTGCCAGCAGCCAAAGCGGGCTAGCCAAAAACATTCAGTACTTC
CASSQSGLAKNIQYF
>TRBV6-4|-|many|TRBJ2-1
TGTGCCAGCAGTGACTCATGGACATCCAATGAGCAGTTCTTC
CASSDSWTSNEQFF
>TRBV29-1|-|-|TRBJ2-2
TGCAGCGTTGAAGGTGGGCACACCGGGGAGCTGTTTTTT
CSVEGGHTGELFF
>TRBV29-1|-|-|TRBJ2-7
TGCAGCGTTGTCGGACCCACTAGCTCCTACGAGCAGTACTTC
CSVVGPTSSYEQYF
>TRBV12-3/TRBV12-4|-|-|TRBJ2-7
TGTGCCAGCAGTCACTTCCAGGACGGCTACGAGCAGTACTTC
CASSHFQDGYEQYF
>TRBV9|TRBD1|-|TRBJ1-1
TGTGCCAGCAGCGCTCAGGGGGCACCGGAAGATGAGGAAGCTTTCTTT
CASSAQGAPEDEEAFF
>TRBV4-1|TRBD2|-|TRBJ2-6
TGCGCCAGCAGCCACCCACTAGCGGGAGGACCCTCTGGGGCCAACGTCCTGACTTTC
CASSHPLAGGPSGANVLTF
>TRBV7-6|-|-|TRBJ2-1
TGTGCCAGCAGCTTAGGGTTGGGATTAAGCTCCTACAATGAGCAGTTCTTC
CASSLGLGLSSYNEQFF
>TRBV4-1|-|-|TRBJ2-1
TGCGCCAGCAGCCAAGATCGTAGCGGAACCTCTTACAATGAGCAGTTCTTC
CASSQDRSGTSYNEQFF
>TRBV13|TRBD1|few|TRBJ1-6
TGTGCCAGCAGCACCCGGGGGGCGAGGGGGCGAAGTTCACCCCTCCACTTT
CASSTRGARGRSSPLHF
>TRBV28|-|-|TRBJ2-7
TGTGCCAGCAGTCAAGGATCCGGTGGGTTTCGATACGAGCAGTACTTC
CASSQGSGGFRYEQYF
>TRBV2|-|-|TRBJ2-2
TGTGCCAGCAGCGAATGGGGGACGGGCGGGGAGCTGTTTTTT
CASSEWGTGGELFF
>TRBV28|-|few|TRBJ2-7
TGTGCCAGCAGTTTAGGAGGGACATGGAGCTACGAGCAGTACTTC
CASSLGGTWSYEQYF
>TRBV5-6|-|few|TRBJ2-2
TGTGCCAGCAGCATCGACAGGACCGGGGAGCTGTTTTTT
CASSIDRTGELFF
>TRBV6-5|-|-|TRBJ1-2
TGTGCCAGCAGCCTAGATCATCGTAACTATGGCTACACCTTC
CASSLDHRNYGYTF
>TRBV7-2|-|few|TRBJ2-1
TGTGCCAGCAGCCCACAGTTGGGCAATGAGCAGTTCTTC
CASSPQLGNEQFF
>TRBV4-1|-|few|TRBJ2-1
TGCGCCAGCAGCCAAACGCCAGGGGTTCGCAATGAGCAGTTCTTC
CASSQTPGVRNEQFF
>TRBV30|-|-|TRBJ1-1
TGTGCCTGGAGTGTACTAGAGAACACTGAAGCTTTCTTT
CAWSVLENTEAFF
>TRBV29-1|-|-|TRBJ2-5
TGCAGCGCCCCGGGACTCGGCGAGACCCAGTACTTC
CSAPGLGETQYF
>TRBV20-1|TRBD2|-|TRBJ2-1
TGCAGTGCTAGAGATCCGACTAGCGGGATTGGGGATGAGCAGTTCTTC
CSARDPTSGIGDEQFF
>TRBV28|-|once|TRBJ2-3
TGTGCCAGCAGTTTAGCAGGGGTCATGTCTGCAGATACGCAGTATTTT
CASSLAGVMSADTQYF
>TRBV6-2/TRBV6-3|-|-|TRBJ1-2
TGTGCCAGCACCACCCCGGGGCCTGAGGATGGCTACACCTTC
CASTTPGPEDGYTF
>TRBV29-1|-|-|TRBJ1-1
TGCAGCGTTGAATGGGGGGTCACTGAAGCTTTCTTT
CSVEWGVTEAFF
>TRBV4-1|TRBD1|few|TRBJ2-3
TGCGCCAGCAGCCAAGATTCAGGGGGCGCAGCTGATACGCAGTGTTTT
CASSQDSGGAADTQCF
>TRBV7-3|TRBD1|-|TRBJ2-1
TGTGCCAGCAGCTTAAGTTCCGGACAGGTGAACAATGAGCAGTTCTTC
CASSLSSGQVNNEQFF
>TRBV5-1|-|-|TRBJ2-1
TGCGCCAGCAGCTTGGGGACTTCGATCCACAATAAGCAGTTCTTC
CASSLGTSIHNKQFF
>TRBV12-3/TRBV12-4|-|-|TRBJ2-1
TGTGCCAGCAGCCAGGCCGGGACCCCGCAGTTCTTC
CASSQAGTPQFF
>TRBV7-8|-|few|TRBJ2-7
TGTGCCAGCAGTCATGGACAAGGAATTTACGAGCAGTACTTC
CASSHGQGIYEQYF
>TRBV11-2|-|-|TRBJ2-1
TGTGCCAGCAGCCTTAACCAGGAGCAGTTCTTC
CASSLNQEQFF